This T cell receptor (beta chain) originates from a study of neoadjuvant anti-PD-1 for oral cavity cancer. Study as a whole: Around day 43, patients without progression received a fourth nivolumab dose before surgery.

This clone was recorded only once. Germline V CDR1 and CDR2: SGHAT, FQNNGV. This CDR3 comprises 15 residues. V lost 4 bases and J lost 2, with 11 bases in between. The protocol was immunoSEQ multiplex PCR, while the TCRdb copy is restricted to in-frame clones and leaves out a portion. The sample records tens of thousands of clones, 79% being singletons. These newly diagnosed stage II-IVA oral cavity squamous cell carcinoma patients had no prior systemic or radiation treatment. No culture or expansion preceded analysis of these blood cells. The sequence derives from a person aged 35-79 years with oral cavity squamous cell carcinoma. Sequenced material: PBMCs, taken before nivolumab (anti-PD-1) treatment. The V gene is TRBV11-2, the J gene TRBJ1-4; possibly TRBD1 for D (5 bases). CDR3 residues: CASSSPWGTNEKLFF. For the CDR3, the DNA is TGTGCCAGCAGCTCCCCGTGGGGGACTAATGAAAAACTGTTTTTT. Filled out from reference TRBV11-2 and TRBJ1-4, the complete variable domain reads EAGVAQSPRYKIIEKRQSVAFWCNPISGHATLYWYQQILGQGPKLLIQFQNNGVVDDSQLPKDRFSAERLKGVDSTLKIQPAKLEDSAVYLCASSSPWGTNEKLFFGSGTQLSVL.